The next 14 T cell receptor beta chains were all read from a single sample in a study of OX40 agonist ivuxolimab in advanced cancers. Using immunoSEQ multiplex PCR, the repertoire was profiled, and TCRdb retains in-frame clones only, with some absent. The sample records some 60,000 clones, around 87% being singletons. The sample here was CD4+ or CD8+ T cells sorted from blood, taken in a trial of the OX40 agonist ivuxolimab. Receptor source: an adult with an advanced solid tumor such as melanoma, head and neck, liver or kidney cancer.

The genes are TRBV7-9 and TRBJ2-1; no firm D call. Looked up from germline, CDR1 is SEHNR and CDR2 is FQNEAQ (reference sequence). The length of the CDR3 is 13 residues. The V end lost 3 bases, the J end lost 7 bases, and 10 bases lay between the germline ends. The DNA of the CDR3 is TGTGCCAGCAGCTTTAGGGATGTGAATGAGCAGTTCTTC. Amino acids: CASSFRDVNEQFF. Full variable domain (remainder filled in from reference TRBV7-9 and TRBJ2-1): DTGVSQNPRHKITKRGQNVTFRCDPISEHNRLYWYRQTLGQGPEFLTYFQNEAQLEKSRLLSDRFSAERPKGSFSTLEIQRTEQGDSAMYLCASSFRDVNEQFFGPGTRLTVL.

This chain links TRBV11-1 with TRBJ2-7, with 8 bases identical to TRBD1. This CDR3 is built from 12 residues. The germline V gene encodes CDR1 SGHAT and CDR2 FQDESV (reference sequence). J gave up 3 bases and V 5 bases, and 0 bases lay outside the gene matches. The CDR3 region is CASSTGGYEQYF. DNA for the CDR3: TGTGCCAGCAGCACAGGGGGCTACGAGCAGTACTTC.

The genes are TRBV5-6 and TRBJ1-5; TRBD1 agrees at 10 bases. The CDR3 length is 15 residues. After removal of 4 bases from V and 9 bases from J, the junction contained 10 bases not matched to a gene. Germline V gives CDR1 SGHDT, CDR2 YYEEEE. As DNA, the CDR3 is TGTGCCAGCAGCCTCGCGACAGGGGGCTCTCGGCCCCAGCATTTT. Translation gives CASSLATGGSRPQHF.

This clone has only one observation. This chain uses TRBV4-2 with TRBJ2-1, with 10 bases matching TRBD2. The ends lost 4 bases at V and 1 base at J; junction bases unmatched: 4. The germline gives CDR1 LGHNA, CDR2 YNFKEQ. CDR3 length: 16 amino acids. In DNA form, the CDR3 reads TGTGCCAGCAGCCTGAGCGGGGGGGCTTCCTACAATGAGCAGTTCTTC. It is translated as CASSLSGGASYNEQFF.

The gene calls are TRBV27 and TRBJ1-5; the D is unclear. The germline V and J ends were trimmed by 7 bases and 15 bases, with 16 bases remaining between them. CDR3 length: 11 amino acids. The germline CDR1 and CDR2 sequences are MNHEY and SMNVEV (reference sequence). Written as DNA, the CDR3 is TGTGCCAGCACGGCGGCTGGAGTTCTGCATTTT. Translated, it gives CASTAAGVLHF.

The genes are TRBV5-5 and TRBJ1-4, with D possibly matching TRBD1 (5 bases). Germline V gene data show CDR1 as SGHKS and CDR2 as YYEKEE (reference sequence). This CDR3 is built from 16 residues. V lost 3 bases and J 0 bases, leaving 12 bases between the germline ends. The CDR3 DNA sequence: TGTGCCAGCAGCTATACCGGGACTACAACTAATGAAAAACTGTTTTTT. Translating gives CASSYTGTTTNEKLFF.

The J gene is TRBJ2-2, the V gene TRBV11-2, with D unclear. Germline V gene lookup returns CDR1 SGHAT and CDR2 FQNNGV. The CDR3 runs 12 residues. Trimming took off 6 bases at V and 3 bases at J, with 5 bases between the two ends. The DNA for the CDR3 is TGTGCCAGCAGTTGGGACACCGGGGAGCTGTTTTTT. Its translation is CASSWDTGELFF.

V and J are TRBV7-2 and TRBJ2-1, with 8 nucleotides matching TRBD1. The CDR3 is made up of 16 amino acids. V shed 5 bases, J shed 8 bases, and the junction held 14 bases outside the gene matches. Germline assignment: CDR1 SGHTA and CDR2 FQGNSA. The CDR3: CASSRRTGTLGDEQFF. CDR3 sequence (DNA): TGTGCCAGCAGCCGGAGGACAGGGACTTTAGGTGATGAGCAGTTCTTC.

This clone was found once. The rearrangement links TRBV6-5 to TRBJ1-2, with D unclear. CDR3 length equals 13 residues. The germline V gene encodes CDR1 MNHEY and CDR2 SVGAGI. V lost 6 bases and J 4 bases, leaving 12 bases between the germline ends. Written as DNA, the CDR3 is TGTGCCAGCAGCCCGCACGACCTCTATGGCTACACCTTC. It translates to CASSPHDLYGYTF.

This clone was seen a few times. The chain couples TRBV9 to TRBJ2-7; tentatively, D is TRBD2 (5 bases). CDR3 length: 14 residues. Trimming stripped 4 bases from V and 2 bases from J, with 13 bases between. Germline V gene lookup returns CDR1 SGDLS and CDR2 YYNGEE. The CDR3: CASSPRTGTYEQYF. The CDR3 nucleotides are TGTGCCAGCAGCCCCAGGACGGGAACCTACGAGCAGTACTTC.

The count of this clone is one. V gene TRBV4-2 combines with J gene TRBJ1-5, with 7 bases identical to TRBD1. Germline loops: CDR1 LGHNA, CDR2 YNFKEQ. The V segment lost 1 base and the J segment 7 bases; nucleotides outside the gene matches: 10. The CDR3 covers 16 residues. DNA for the CDR3: TGTGCCAGCAGCCAAGGCCAGACAGGGTCGGGACAGCCCCAGCATTTT. Translation: CASSQGQTGSGQPQHF.

The chain joins TRBV7-3 to TRBJ2-1; 9 bases align to TRBD2. Trimming removed 0 bases from V and 6 bases from J; junction bases left unmatched: 3. In germline, CDR1 is SGHTA, CDR2 FQGTGA. The CDR3 totals 15 residues. The CDR3 DNA follows: TGTGCCAGCAGCTTAACTAGCGGGGGCCTCAATGAGCAGTTCTTC. Protein product: CASSLTSGGLNEQFF.

The V gene is TRBV5-1, the J gene TRBJ2-7; 7 bases map to TRBD1. The trim removed 5 bases at V and 6 bases at J, leaving 8 bases unmatched. Germline CDR1 and CDR2: SGHRS and YFSETQ. This CDR3 is 13 amino acids long. The DNA for the CDR3 is TGCGCCAGCAGAAAACAGGGGACGGGCGAGCAGTACTTC. Translating gives CASRKQGTGEQYF.

The chain is built from TRBV7-3 and TRBJ2-3, with no clear D. The CDR3 runs 13 residues. V lost 2 bases and J lost 6, with 9 bases in between. Germline V gene lookup returns CDR1 SGHTA and CDR2 FQGTGA. CDR3 sequence (DNA): TGTGCCAGCAGCTTAGAACTCCTGGATACGCAGTATTTT. The encoded protein is CASSLELLDTQYF. Variable domain in full (rest from reference TRBV7-3 and TRBJ2-3): GAGVSQTPSNKVTEKGKYVELRCDPISGHTALYWYRQSLGQGPEFLIYFQGTGAADDSGLPNDRFFAVRPEGSVSTLKIQRTERGDSAVYLCASSLELLDTQYFGPGTRLTVL.